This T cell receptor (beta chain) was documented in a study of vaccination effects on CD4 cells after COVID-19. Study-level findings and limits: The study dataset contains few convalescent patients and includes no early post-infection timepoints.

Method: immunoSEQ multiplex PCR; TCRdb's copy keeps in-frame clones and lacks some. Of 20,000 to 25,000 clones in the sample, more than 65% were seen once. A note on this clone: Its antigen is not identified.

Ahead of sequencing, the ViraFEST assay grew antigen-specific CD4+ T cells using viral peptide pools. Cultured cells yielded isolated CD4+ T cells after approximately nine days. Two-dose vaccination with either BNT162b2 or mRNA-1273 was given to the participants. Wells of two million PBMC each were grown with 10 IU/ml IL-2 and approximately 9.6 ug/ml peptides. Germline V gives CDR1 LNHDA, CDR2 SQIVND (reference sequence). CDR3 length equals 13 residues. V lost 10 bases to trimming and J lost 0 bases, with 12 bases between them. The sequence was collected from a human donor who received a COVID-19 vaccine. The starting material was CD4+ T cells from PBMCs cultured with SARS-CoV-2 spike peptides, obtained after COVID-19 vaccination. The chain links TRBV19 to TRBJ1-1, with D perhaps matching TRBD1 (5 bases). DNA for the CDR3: TGTGCCACTTTGGGGGATTTGAACACTGAAGCTTTCTTT. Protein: CATLGDLNTEAFF.